Below, 29 T cell receptor beta chains from the same sample are listed, as sequenced in a study of blood T cells in healthy people across ages. Combining a sample-barcoded 5' primer with a J-beta primer mix, a second PCR ran for roughly 7 to 12 cycles. TCRdb processed the 5' RACE reads anew with MiXCR; each CDR3 protein has one entry. The data hold 800,000 to 950,000 distinct CDR3 sequences, with roughly 28% observed a single time. These data were also reused for a study on T cells of mothers and their children.

Sequencing was performed on blood. These receptors were taken from a woman aged 40 to 55 in good health.

The sample holds many counts of this clonotype. This sequence joins TRBV6-4 and TRBJ2-1, with 8 bases fitting TRBD1. With V trimmed by 0 bases and J by 4 bases, 5 bases remained unmatched. This CDR3 spans 16 amino acids. CDR1 and CDR2 from the germline V gene are MRHNA and SNTAGT. CDR3 protein: CASSDSFTGGYNEQFF. The CDR3 DNA reads TGTGCCAGCAGTGACTCCTTCACAGGGGGATACAATGAGCAGTTCTTC.

The chain employs TRBV20-1 and TRBJ2-3; D remains unclear. CDR3 length: 16 amino acids. Germline V gene lookup returns CDR1 DFQATT and CDR2 SNEGSKA (reference sequence). Trimming pared 0 bases from V and 4 bases from J, leaving 17 bases between. The CDR3 nucleotides are TGCAGTGCTAGAGATCCGGCAGTTCTTAACTCAGATACGCAGTATTTT. The encoded protein is CSARDPAVLNSDTQYF.

The V gene is TRBV10-3, the J gene TRBJ2-7; D is unresolved. CDR1 is ENHRY, CDR2 SYGVKD, per germline. The CDR3 is 16 amino acids. Between the trimmed V and J ends, which lost 3 bases and 0 bases, there was a span of 15 bases. DNA of the CDR3: TGTGCCATCAGTGATATCGCTCAGCCGAGCTCCTACGAGCAGTACTTC. Translated: CAISDIAQPSSYEQYF.

The chain links TRBV9 to TRBJ2-1, with TRBD2 matching 7 bases. With V trimmed by 2 bases and J by 7 bases, 6 bases remained unmatched. The CDR3 runs 14 residues. The germline CDR1 and CDR2 sequences are SGDLS and YYNGEE. CDR3 residues: CASSVIGRANEQFF. DNA for the CDR3: TGTGCCAGCAGCGTTATTGGGAGGGCTAATGAGCAGTTCTTC.

This sequence joins TRBV20-1 and TRBJ2-7; possible D gene TRBD1, 5 bases. V lost 2 bases to trimming and J lost 0 bases, with 8 bases between them. Germline V gives CDR1 DFQATT, CDR2 SNEGSKA (reference sequence). CDR3 length: 13 residues. CDR3 sequence reads: CSARKTGSYEQYF. The CDR3 DNA reads TGCAGTGCTAGAAAAACAGGCTCCTACGAGCAGTACTTC.

A note on this clonotype: One junction end disagrees with the germline gene, perhaps due to a read error. The V call is TRBV3-1, the J call TRBJ1-2; D is uncertain. The CDR3 is made up of 15 amino acids. Germline CDR1 LGHDT, CDR2 YNNKEL (reference sequence). CDR3 region: CVSSQYGRYQYGYTF. CDR3 nucleotide sequence: TGTGTCAGCAGCCAATACGGGAGATATCAGTATGGCTACACCTTC.

This clonotype appeared many times. This chain uses TRBV7-9 with TRBJ2-4; D perhaps matches TRBD1 (6 bases). CDR3 length: 14 residues. Deletions cut 3 bases from V and 13 bases from J, with 19 bases between. Germline lookup yields CDR1 SEHNR and CDR2 FQNEAQ (reference sequence). CDR3 nucleotide sequence: TGTGCCAGCAGCTTCCGGGACATATCGTTGGGGCAGTACTTC. It translates to CASSFRDISLGQYF.

The CDR3 DNA reads TGTGCCAGCAGAAAGGGGACAGGATATGGAAACACCATATATTTT. The encoded protein is CASRKGTGYGNTIYF. The V gene is TRBV27, the J gene TRBJ1-3, with 8 nucleotides matching TRBD1. V was clipped by 6 bases and J by 3 bases; unmatched bases: 7. The length of the CDR3 is 15 residues. The germline V gene encodes CDR1 MNHEY and CDR2 SMNVEV (reference sequence).

In its sample, this clonotype was seen a few times. V gene TRBV4-2 combines with J gene TRBJ1-5; 9 bases agree with TRBD1. The V and J ends lost 2 bases and 11 bases, in that order; junction bases with no gene match: 13. Germline V lookup: CDR1 LGHNA, CDR2 YNFKEQ. The CDR3 extends over 16 amino acids. CDR3 amino acids: CASSQRPGQGRGTQHF. Written as DNA, the CDR3 is TGTGCCAGCAGCCAACGCCCTGGACAGGGGAGAGGGACCCAGCATTTT.

This rearrangement joins TRBV28 to TRBJ2-7, with no clear D. Per germline, CDR1 MDHEN and CDR2 SYDVKM. Trimming stripped 8 bases from V and 1 base from J, with 18 bases between. CDR3 length equals 15 residues. The CDR3 loop reads CASAPPAGLSYEQYF. CDR3 DNA sequence: TGTGCCAGCGCCCCGCCGGCAGGATTATCCTACGAGCAGTACTTC.

This sequence joins TRBV5-1 and TRBJ2-7; TRBD1 matches 8 bases. Germline V gene sequence: CDR1 SGHRS, CDR2 YFSETQ. The V and J ends lost 7 bases and 6 bases, in that order; junction bases with no gene match: 9. The CDR3 totals 13 residues. CDR3 DNA: TGCGCCAGCGGACATCCGGACAGGGCCGAGCAGTACTTC. This codes for CASGHPDRAEQYF.

This sequence joins TRBV27 and TRBJ2-3, with D unresolved. V was clipped by 6 bases and J by 2 bases, with 15 bases between them. The CDR3 runs to 15 residues. From germline, CDR1 is MNHEY and CDR2 SMNVEV (reference sequence). The CDR3 coding sequence is TGTGCCAGCAGCCCCCGTCGGGTGGCCACAGATACGCAGTATTTT. It yields the protein CASSPRRVATDTQYF.

This clonotype was seen many times. The chain employs TRBV7-2 and TRBJ2-7; D gene uncertain. V was cut by 1 base and J by 9 bases, with 7 bases left in between. This CDR3 has 11 amino acids. In germline, CDR1 is SGHTA, CDR2 FQGNSA. The DNA of the CDR3 is TGTGCCAGCAGCTTAGGGGCAGGGCAGTACTTC. It is translated as CASSLGAGQYF.

This clonotype has a count of ten or more. The chain has TRBV10-3 and TRBJ2-3; D is perhaps TRBD2 (5 bases). V was pared by 3 bases and J by 0 bases, with 10 bases between. Germline-derived CDR1 and CDR2 are ENHRY and SYGVKD. This CDR3 spans 15 amino acids. The CDR3 is CAISEASSSTDTQYF. CDR3 nucleotide sequence: TGTGCCATCAGTGAAGCTAGCTCCAGCACAGATACGCAGTATTTT.

This clonotype was detected only a few times. CDR3 sequence: CASSFNRGHTEAFF. The DNA for the CDR3 is TGTGCCAGCAGCTTCAACAGGGGGCATACTGAAGCTTTCTTT. The chain recombines TRBV7-2 with TRBJ1-1; TRBD1 aligns across 9 bases. The V gene end was trimmed by 3 bases and the J gene end by 5 bases; junction bases not matched to a gene: 4. Germline assignment: CDR1 SGHTA and CDR2 FQGNSA. The CDR3 has 14 residues.

This clonotype has ten or more counts. The chain carries TRBV12-3 or TRBV12-4 and TRBJ2-5, with D possibly matching TRBD2 (6 bases). V lost 3 bases, J lost 0 bases, and 14 bases lay in between. This CDR3 comprises 16 residues. The CDR3, as DNA: TGTGCCAGCAGTTTTTCCGTGGGGGGTAACCAAGAGACCCAGTACTTC. Amino acid sequence: CASSFSVGGNQETQYF.

There are a few counts of this clonotype. The rearrangement joins TRBV14 to TRBJ2-7; the match to TRBD2 covers 10 bases. V shed 1 base, J shed 1 base, and the junction held 7 bases outside the gene matches. Germline CDR1 and CDR2: SGHDN and FVKESK. The CDR3 contains 17 residues. The DNA for the CDR3 is TGTGCCAGCAGCCAAGTTCCTAGCGGGGGCTATTCCTACGAGCAGTACTTC. Translation: CASSQVPSGGYSYEQYF.

This clonotype was seen many times. One end of the junction varies from germline; a read error may be responsible. The chain employs TRBV28 and TRBJ2-7, with 9 positions matching TRBD1. CDR1 MDHEN and CDR2 SYDVKM come from the germline V gene. There are 14 residues in the CDR3. The CDR3 DNA is TGCGCCAGCAGCATCCCGGGACAGGGATACGAGCAGTACTTC. The encoded protein is CASSIPGQGYEQYF.

The V gene is TRBV5-1, the J gene TRBJ1-5; 9 bases match TRBD1. The CDR3 extends over 13 amino acids. The V segment lost 3 bases and the J segment 5 bases; nucleotides outside the gene matches: 0. CDR1 and CDR2 from the germline V gene are SGHRS and YFSETQ. The CDR3 spells CASSWTGDQPQHF. CDR3 DNA sequence: TGCGCCAGCAGCTGGACAGGGGATCAGCCCCAGCATTTT.

This clonotype turned up a few times. The chain has TRBV7-6 and TRBJ2-5; D is possibly TRBD1 (6 bases). The CDR3 sequence is 14 residues long. The germline V and J ends were trimmed by 5 bases and 4 bases, with 14 bases remaining between them. Germline-derived CDR1 and CDR2 are SGHVS and FNYEAQ. CDR3 in amino acids: CASSPRVRGETQYF. The CDR3 nucleotides are TGTGCCAGCAGCCCTAGAGTCAGGGGAGAGACCCAGTACTTC.

Worth noting for this clonotype: One end of the junction fails to match germline, which may point to a read error. The genes are TRBV5-1 and TRBJ2-6, with D possibly being TRBD1 (5 bases). The germline CDR1 and CDR2 sequences are SGHRS and YFSETQ. CDR3 length: 15 amino acids. CDR3 sequence reads: CASSLGGSGANVRTF. The CDR3 bases are TGCGCCAGCAGCTTGGGAGGCTCTGGGGCCAACGTCCGGACTTTC.

This chain uses TRBV20-1 with TRBJ1-4, with D possibly TRBD1 on 6 matching bases. The CDR3 has 17 amino acids. Germline CDR1 reads DFQATT; CDR2 reads SNEGSKA (reference sequence). The V and J ends lost 1 base and 3 bases respectively, with 18 bases between them. CDR3 in DNA: TGCAGTGCTAGAGTGGAGGGGCAGGGGTCGCCTAATGAAAAACTGTTTTTT. Amino acids: CSARVEGQGSPNEKLFF.

This clonotype was detected ten times or more. The chain carries TRBV7-9 and TRBJ2-3, with 7 positions matching TRBD2. CDR1 and CDR2 (germline): SEHNR, FQNEAQ (reference sequence). This CDR3 is 13 amino acids long. V was clipped by 5 bases and J by 5 bases; unmatched bases: 4. For the CDR3, the DNA is TGTGCCAGCAGCCAGCCGGGAGGAGATACGCAGTATTTT. Protein product: CASSQPGGDTQYF.

The chain couples TRBV27 to TRBJ2-4, with no clear D. The V end lost 2 bases, the J end lost 7 bases, and 9 bases lay between the germline ends. The CDR3 contains 13 residues. The germline CDR1 and CDR2 sequences are MNHEY and SMNVEV (reference sequence). This chain's CDR3 is CASSLMVGNIQYF. DNA of the CDR3: TGTGCCAGCAGTTTAATGGTGGGTAACATTCAGTACTTC.

In its sample, this clonotype was seen a few times. The chain has TRBV4-3 and TRBJ1-1; possibly TRBD1 for D (5 bases). Germline loops: CDR1 LGHNA, CDR2 YSLEER. The length of the CDR3 is 15 residues. Trimming removed 3 bases at V and 2 bases at J, with 13 bases between. CDR3 sequence reads: CASSHRSQGNTEAFF. For the CDR3, the DNA is TGCGCCAGCAGCCACCGGTCCCAGGGTAACACTGAAGCTTTCTTT.

This sequence joins TRBV5-5 and TRBJ1-1, with TRBD1 as a possible D gene (6 bases). The V gene's germline CDR1 is SGHKS and CDR2 YYEKEE (reference sequence). The CDR3 runs 14 residues. V lost 6 bases and J lost 4, with 16 bases in between. CDR3 amino acids: CASNRAGGGTEAFF. CDR3 sequence (DNA): TGTGCCAGCAACCGGGCGGGGGGCGGCACTGAAGCTTTCTTT.

A note on this clonotype: Given a much more abundant clone one base away, this may be a read error. The chain uses TRBV24-1 and TRBJ2-7; 7 bases fit TRBD2. The CDR3 contains 16 residues. Per the germline V gene, CDR1 is KGHDR and CDR2 is SFDVKD. The DNA for the CDR3 is TGTGTCACCAGTGGCCCGGGGAGGGGATTGGCCTACGAGCAGTACTTC. Its translation: CVTSGPGRGLAYEQYF.

This clonotype was counted many times. The chain is built from TRBV29-1 and TRBJ2-5; no clear D gene. V lost 4 bases to trimming and J lost 5 bases, with 11 bases between them. The germline gives CDR1 SQVTM, CDR2 ANQGSEA. The CDR3 consists of 12 residues. The CDR3 loop is CSVVDPSETQYF. CDR3 sequence (DNA): TGCAGCGTTGTGGACCCATCGGAGACCCAGTACTTC.

This sequence joins TRBV7-6 and TRBJ2-1; 11 bases are shared with TRBD2. The CDR3 has 17 amino acids. Germline V lookup: CDR1 SGHVS, CDR2 FNYEAQ. The junction had 12 bases not matched to a gene; V was cut back by 5 bases and J by 6 bases. Here the CDR3 DNA reads TGTGCCAGCAGCCTAGTGGTACTAGCGGGAGCAGGCAATGAGCAGTTCTTC. It translates to CASSLVVLAGAGNEQFF.